The present entry profiles one TCR beta chain with its context. Possible read error: a much larger clone is one base away. The sample is drawn from a study of human T cells and chemical hapten exposure. The time point was: pre-sensitization, week 0. Indicated treatment: therapeutic diphenylcyclopropenone sensitization with weekly scalp DPC. Alopecia patients deemed DPC-suitable, aged 18 to 70, excluding pregnancy. Total RNA was isolated from unfractionated whole blood. The germline gives CDR1 GTSNPN, CDR2 SVGIG (reference sequence). The CDR3 has 13 residues. TCRdb called the RACE reads again in MiXCR, with one record for every CDR3 protein. The data show about 380,000 distinct CDR3 sequences, approximately 5.1% seen once.

The chain combines TRBV30 with TRBJ1-1; D gene unclear. This specimen consisted of whole blood, obtained in connection with sensitization to the hapten diphenylcyclopropenone (DPC). This TCR came from a woman in her forties or fifties with alopecia areata. Some clones in this sample may be carry-over from other donors' samples. CDR3 residues: CAWLISVNTESFF. The CDR3 DNA reads TGTGCCTGGCTGATATCAGTGAACACTGAATCTTTCTTT.